This T cell receptor (beta chain) was recovered during a study of Tregs in tolerant kidney transplant recipients. General study results and limits: Expanding Tregs on activated donor B cells appeared to best identify donor-specific TCRbeta clones. Tolerant patients' donor-specific Tregs expanded beyond overall Tregs, suggesting antigen-driven growth. Biological reproducibility was not directly addressed in this study.

V shed 0 bases and J shed 0 bases, with 8 bases lying between them. The germline gives CDR1 LNHDA, CDR2 SQIVND (reference sequence). The CDR3 spans 16 residues. Note on this clone: The antigen is not known. The read falls 3 residues short of the CDR3 end, and the missing part is taken from the germline J gene.

This table comes from immunoSEQ multiplex PCR, and its TCRdb copy is limited to in-frame clones, with some not included. This sample contains approximately 13,000 clones. Recipients received nonmyeloablative bone marrow transplants from related graft donors, with transient mixed chimerism. The material sequenced was CD8+ T cells from blood (PBMCs), taken 6 months after the transplant. The genes are TRBV19 and TRBJ1-4; D gene ambiguous. The sequence derives from a human patient who received a combined kidney and bone marrow transplant. Some T cells may be supplied by the graft donor. The CDR3 is CASSIDPRATNEKLFF. Incomplete CDR3 DNA: TGTGCCAGTAGTATAGATCCGCGTGCAACTAATGAAAAA.